These 32 T cell receptor beta chains originate from one sample sequenced in a study of tumor-infiltrating lymphocytes in primary liver carcinoma. The tissue used was unsorted bulk material of roughly 17-32 mg. RNA and DNA were co-extracted from it with the AllPrep DNA/RNA mini kit. Starting from 500 ng of total RNA, TCR beta cDNA was produced with a primer in the constant region. Slightly modified ARM-PCR served as the procedure for the TCR beta libraries. These libraries came from three rounds of nested multiplex PCR. PCR rounds one and two used TRBV1-TRBV30 forward primers with a C-beta reverse primer for approximately 10 cycles each. A single record per CDR3 protein comes from TCRdb applying MiXCR to the multiplex PCR reads. The table lists 95,000 to 100,000 distinct CDR3 sequences, about 62% of them singletons. Sequenced: liver tumor tissue from sampling region 2. Subset specified: tumor region T2, inferior pole. These receptors were collected from a woman aged 55-69 years with primary liver carcinoma and hepatitis B virus infection.

Details on this clonotype: The CDR3 does not end in the conserved phenylalanine or tryptophan, so this is likely a read error. Because the CDR3's place on the DNA is in doubt, the DNA is left out and the CDR3 is given as listed by TCRdb. The V and J genes are TRBV10-3 and TRBJ2-7; the DNA was not used to check the table's D call, TRBD1. The CDR3 is 12 residues long, ends included. Germline lookup yields CDR1 ENHRY and CDR2 SYGVKD. CDR3 protein: CATRQDSYELYL.

To note about this clonotype: A read error may produce the germline difference seen at one junction end. The chain links TRBV7-9 to TRBJ2-1; D possibly matches TRBD1 or TRBD2 (6 bases each). The CDR3 consists of 20 residues. The germline gives CDR1 SEHNR, CDR2 FQNEAQ (reference sequence). In DNA form, the CDR3 reads TGTGCCAGCAACTTAGATACTCCTCGTACGGGGGCTACCCAATGGAATGAGCAGTTCTTC. Residues: CASNLDTPRTGATQWNEQFF.

Remarks on this clonotype: This may stem from a read error, because a much larger clone lies one nucleotide away. The V call is TRBV5-4, the J call TRBJ2-7, with D hard to call. The germline V gene encodes CDR1 SGHNT and CDR2 YYREEE (reference sequence). Trimming stripped 0 bases from V and 0 bases from J, with 7 bases between. The CDR3 runs 14 residues. The DNA of the CDR3 is TGTGCCAGCAGCTTGGGTCAATACTCCTACGAGCAGTACTTC. The encoded protein is CASSLGQYSYEQYF.

The chain links TRBV29-1 to TRBJ2-1; D may match TRBD1 or TRBD2 (5 bases each). Germline V gene lookup returns CDR1 SQVTM and CDR2 ANQGSEA. This CDR3 has 13 amino acids. The V end lost 3 bases, the J end lost 8 bases, and 14 bases lay between the germline ends. The CDR3 spells CSVDVRGRDEQFF. In nucleotides, the CDR3 is TGCAGCGTTGATGTACGGGGACGGGATGAGCAGTTCTTC.

This clonotype was seen repeatedly, ten times or more. The V call is TRBV6-2 or TRBV6-3, the J call TRBJ2-7; 11 bases agree with TRBD2. After removal of 7 bases from V and 4 bases from J, the junction contained 9 bases not matched to a gene. This CDR3 contains 15 residues. Germline CDR1 is MNHEY and CDR2 is SVGEGT. This chain's CDR3 is CASIKASGRSYEQYF. The CDR3 DNA is TGTGCCAGCATCAAGGCTAGCGGGAGGTCGTACGAGCAGTACTTC.

This clonotype is categorized as medium-sized. The rearrangement uses TRBV11-2 and TRBJ2-1; D possibly corresponds to TRBD2 (5 bases). This CDR3 is 15 amino acids long. Germline CDR1 SGHAT, CDR2 FQNNGV. Trimming shortened V by 0 bases and J by 6 bases, and 12 bases separated the two germline ends. The CDR3: CASSLEGSLLNEQFF. The CDR3 nucleotides are TGTGCCAGCAGCTTAGAGGGGAGTCTCCTCAATGAGCAGTTCTTC.

Many counts were recorded for this clonotype. The chain recombines TRBV6-2 or TRBV6-3 with TRBJ2-7; TRBD2 is a possible D gene (5 bases). Trimming removed 0 bases from V and 3 bases from J, with 12 bases in between. Germline values: CDR1 MNHEY, CDR2 SVGEGT. The CDR3 has 15 residues. The CDR3 is CASSYSRSSVYEQYF. The CDR3 DNA sequence: TGTGCCAGCAGTTACTCTCGGAGTAGCGTCTACGAGCAGTACTTC.

Details on this clonotype: A read error may produce the germline difference seen at one junction end. This chain connects TRBV6-1 to TRBJ1-2; D is unresolved. CDR3 length equals 11 residues. In germline, CDR1 is MNHNS, CDR2 SASEGT. CDR3 sequence reads: CASRANYGHTF. CDR3 DNA sequence: TGTGCCAGCAGAGCCAATTATGGCCACACCTTC.

This clonotype was seen ten or more times. The chain is built from TRBV6-5 and TRBJ1-1; D gene uncertain. CDR1 is MNHEY and CDR2 is SVGAGI in the germline V gene. The CDR3 sequence is 14 residues long. V shed 3 bases and J shed 0 bases, with 8 bases lying between them. The chain's CDR3 is CASSYGQVNTEAFF. DNA for the CDR3: TGTGCCAGCAGTTATGGGCAGGTGAACACTGAAGCTTTCTTT.

Concerning this clonotype itself: A junction end diverges from the germline sequence, so it may reflect a read error. The genes are TRBV12-3 or TRBV12-4 and TRBJ2-2; tentatively, D is TRBD1 or TRBD2 (6 bases each). The CDR3 covers 18 residues. As DNA, the CDR3 is TGTGCCAACAGTCCTCTATCCTGGGGGGCCTCCGACCCCGGGGAGCTGTTTTTT. It encodes CANSPLSWGASDPGELFF.

Worth noting for this clonotype: At one boundary the junction diverges from the germline segment, which might be a read error. The chain combines TRBV29-1 with TRBJ2-5; no clear D. The CDR3 contains 13 residues. Germline CDR1 and CDR2: SQVTM and ANQGSEA. The CDR3 region is CSVVTVFGETLHF. CDR3 bases: TGCAGCGTTGTGACGGTCTTTGGCGAGACCCTGCACTTC.

The rearrangement uses TRBV5-4 and TRBJ1-1; a weak D match, TRBD1 (6 bases). The CDR3 spans 18 residues. Germline assignment: CDR1 SGHNT and CDR2 YYREEE (reference sequence). V dropped 0 bases and J dropped 5 bases, with 23 bases sitting between them. The CDR3 nucleotides are TGTGCCAGCAGCTTGGTGGTTGGTGGCACAGGGATCAGTACTGAAGCTTTCTTT. It translates to CASSLVVGGTGISTEAFF. Variable domain in full (rest from reference TRBV5-4 and TRBJ1-1): ETGVTQSPTHLIKTRGQQVTLRCSSQSGHNTVSWYQQALGQGPQFIFQYYREEENGRGNFPPRFSGLQFPNYSSELNVNALELDDSALYLCASSLVVGGTGISTEAFFGQGTRLTVV.

CDR3 coding DNA: TGTGCCATCCAAAAGGGGTCTAACTATGGCTACACCTTC. This gives the protein CAIQKGSNYGYTF. This chain links TRBV28 with TRBJ1-2; D is possibly TRBD1 (5 bases). The CDR3 totals 13 residues. The germline V gene has CDR1 MDHEN and CDR2 SYDVKM. The V end was cut by 10 bases, the J end by 0 bases, with 12 bases between.

The chain combines TRBV11-2 with TRBJ2-3; no definite D call. Germline values: CDR1 SGHAT, CDR2 FQNNGV. This CDR3 spans 12 amino acids. The CDR3 DNA reads TGTGACATGAGCCCCTGGGCGGATACGCAGTATTTT. Translated, it gives CDMSPWADTQYF.

Comment on this clonotype: A junction end diverges from the germline sequence, so it may reflect a read error. The J gene is TRBJ1-2, the V gene TRBV6-1, with D unclear. The CDR3 extends over 13 amino acids. Germline CDR1 reads MNHNS; CDR2 reads SASEGT. CDR3 nucleotide sequence: TGTGCCAGCAGCGGGCTAGGGTACTATTGCTACACCTTC. Protein product: CASSGLGYYCYTF.

About this clonotype: A read error may explain this, as a much larger clone is one base away. The gene calls are TRBV6-5 and TRBJ2-1; possibly TRBD1 for D (6 bases). CDR3 length equals 14 residues. Germline CDR1 and CDR2: MNHEY and SVGAGI. CDR3 in DNA: TGTGCCAGCAGTTACGGGGGCACCTACAATAAGCAGTTCTTC. Its translation: CASSYGGTYNKQFF.

As for this clonotype: Likely a read error: the CDR3 ends without its conserved phenylalanine or tryptophan. The rearrangement uses TRBV12-3 or TRBV12-4 and TRBJ1-2; D is possibly TRBD1 (6 bases). The CDR3 runs to 13 residues. CDR3 amino acids: CASNRAGAYGYTL. CDR3 sequence (DNA): TGTGCCAGCAATCGCGCAGGGGCCTATGGGTACACCTTA.

V usage is TRBV4-2 and J usage is TRBJ2-7, with 11 bases identical to TRBD2. Germline V CDR1 and CDR2: LGHNA, YNFKEQ. The CDR3 runs to 17 residues. The J segment lost 2 bases and the V segment lost 2 bases, leaving 8 bases of the junction unmatched. The chain's CDR3 is CASSQILTSGKPYEQYF. CDR3 nucleotides: TGTGCCAGCAGCCAAATATTGACTAGCGGGAAGCCCTACGAGCAGTACTTC.

This sequence joins TRBV28 and TRBJ2-4; D remains ambiguous. CDR3 size: 13 residues. The germline V gene has CDR1 MDHEN and CDR2 SYDVKM. Trimming removed 1 base from V and 6 bases from J, with 7 bases in between. CDR3 amino acids: CASSLSSLNIQYF. The CDR3 nucleotides read TGTGCCAGCAGTTTATCGAGCTTAAACATTCAGTACTTC.

As for this clonotype: The final CDR3 position lacks the conserved phenylalanine or tryptophan, pointing to a likely read error. The CDR3 region has the DNA TGCAGCGTCTGGGACAGGGTGCGCTTCGAGCAGTACTTA. Amino acids: CSVWDRVRFEQYL. V usage is TRBV29-1 and J usage is TRBJ2-7; 9 nucleotides agree with TRBD1. The trim removed 6 bases at V and 6 bases at J, leaving 9 bases unmatched. The CDR3 loop spans 13 amino acids. CDR1 and CDR2 (germline): SQVTM, ANQGSEA.

As concerns this clonotype: Since no conserved phenylalanine or tryptophan closes the CDR3, a read error is the likely cause. The chain links TRBV11-2 to TRBJ2-1; the D gene is possibly TRBD1 (6 bases). The germline CDR1 and CDR2 sequences are SGHAT and FQNNGV. The CDR3 is 17 amino acids. CDR3 loop: CASSLGRQVISYDEQFL. The CDR3 DNA sequence: TGTGCCAGCAGCTTAGGTCGACAGGTTATCTCCTACGATGAGCAGTTCTTA.

This clonotype was seen once. V gene TRBV11-1 combines with J gene TRBJ1-1; the D gene is possibly TRBD1 (5 bases). The CDR3 covers 16 residues. Germline lookup yields CDR1 SGHAT and CDR2 FQDESV (reference sequence). Trimming left V 5 bases short and J 4 bases short, with 20 bases between. CDR3 region: CASSLQYTGQGTEAFF. As DNA, the CDR3 is TGTGCCAGCAGCCTACAGTACACGGGGCAAGGCACTGAAGCTTTCTTT.

This sequence joins TRBV10-1 and TRBJ1-1; the D is unclear. Trimming stripped 3 bases from V and 14 bases from J, with 19 bases between. From germline, CDR1 is WNHNN and CDR2 SYGVQD (reference sequence). This CDR3 contains 13 residues. CDR3 in DNA: TGCGCCAGCAGTGAAGGGTCACTCACTGAAGTCTTCTTT. Amino acid sequence: CASSEGSLTEVFF.

In regard to this clonotype: A much more abundant neighbour one base away suggests this may be a read error. The chain links TRBV28 to TRBJ1-2; no clear D. V lost 2 bases, J lost 7 bases, and 5 bases lay in between. Germline V CDR1 and CDR2: MDHEN, SYDVKM. The CDR3 is 11 residues long. Here the CDR3 DNA reads TGTGCCAGCAGTTTAGATTTTGGCTACACCTTC. Its protein is CASSLDFGYTF.

On this clonotype itself: Just one base apart from a much larger clone, this may be a read error. V gene TRBV14 combines with J gene TRBJ1-5; the match to TRBD1 covers 7 bases. After removal of 1 base from V and 0 bases from J, the junction contained 3 bases not matched to a gene. The germline V gene encodes CDR1 SGHDN and CDR2 FVKESK. The CDR3 consists of 16 residues. The CDR3 loop is CASSQAKGASNQPQHF. The CDR3 nucleotides read TGTGCCAGCAGCCAAGCCAAGGGGGCTAGCAATCAGCCCCAGCATTTT. The entire variable domain, with the rest obtained from reference TRBV14 and TRBJ1-5, is as follows: EAGVTQFPSHSVIEKGQTVTLRCDPISGHDNLYWYRRVMGKEIKFLLHFVKESKQDESGMPNNRFLAERTGGTYSTLKVQPAELEDSGVYFCASSQAKGASNQPQHFGDGTRLSIL.

To note about this clonotype: A read error may produce the germline difference seen at one junction end. The genes are TRBV11-2 and TRBJ2-5, with 10 nucleotides matching TRBD2. Germline CDR1 is SGHAT and CDR2 is FQNNGV. The CDR3 covers 15 residues. CDR3 DNA: TGTGCCAGCAGATTAGCGGGAGGAGAGGTAGAGGCCCAGTACTTC. Amino acids: CASRLAGGEVEAQYF.

The chain carries TRBV6-6 and TRBJ1-5; TRBD1 is a possible D gene (6 bases). The CDR3 runs to 15 residues. Germline V lookup: CDR1 MNHNY, CDR2 SVGAGI (reference sequence). Trimming took 6 bases from V and 5 from J, leaving 17 bases between them. CDR3 sequence: CASREQGLSHQPQHF. DNA of the CDR3: TGTGCCAGCAGAGAACAGGGTCTAAGCCATCAGCCCCAGCATTTT.

In the case of this clonotype: Compared with germline, one end of the junction differs, possibly owing to a read error. This rearrangement joins TRBV5-1 to TRBJ1-5, with unresolved D. The CDR3 is 15 amino acids. Looked up from germline, CDR1 is SGHRS and CDR2 is YFSETQ. CDR3 DNA: TGTACCAGCAGCTTGGCAAGACGGAGCAATCAGCCCCAGCATTTT. Its translation is CTSSLARRSNQPQHF.

This clonotype was seen a few times. A much bigger clone sits one base away, suggesting this may be a read error. In this CDR3 the conserved last residue, phenylalanine or tryptophan, is missing, so a read error is likely. The genes are TRBV7-9 and TRBJ1-4; 8 bases line up with TRBD1. Losses at the gene ends were 5 bases for V and 6 bases for J; bases not matched to a gene: 8. The CDR3 has 15 amino acids. The V gene's germline CDR1 is SEHNR and CDR2 FQNEAQ (reference sequence). This CDR3 is CASSGQGAQYEKLFL. CDR3 DNA: TGTGCCAGCAGCGGGCAGGGGGCGCAGTATGAAAAACTGTTTTTA.

The CDR3 DNA reads TGTGCCAGCAGCCCGGGATGGCTATACAATGAGCAGTTCTTC. Encoded protein: CASSPGWLYNEQFF. This chain uses TRBV5-5 with TRBJ2-1; a weak D match, TRBD2 (5 bases). Trimming shortened V by 4 bases and J by 4 bases, and 12 bases separated the two germline ends. Germline CDR1 SGHKS, CDR2 YYEKEE (reference sequence). The CDR3 is 14 amino acids.

Notes on this clonotype: A junction boundary mismatches the germline segment, possibly from a read error. The genes are TRBV4-1 and TRBJ2-7, with 15 bases fitting TRBD2. The CDR3 is 18 amino acids. The V gene's germline CDR1 is MGHRA and CDR2 YSYEKL. CDR3 amino acids: CASNQEIGTSGRRHEQYF. The CDR3 region has the DNA TGCGCCAGCAACCAAGAAATAGGGACTAGCGGGAGGAGGCACGAGCAGTACTTC.

In its sample, this clonotype ranks as medium-sized (0.01 to 0.1%). CDR3 nucleotide sequence: TGTGCCAGCAGCTTAGATCCGGGGAGTCGCTCACCCCTCCACTTT. Translating gives CASSLDPGSRSPLHF. V usage is TRBV11-2 and J usage is TRBJ1-6; D uncertain. Per the germline V gene, CDR1 is SGHAT and CDR2 is FQNNGV. With 0 bases removed from V and 10 bases from J, the gap between germline ends came to 13 bases. There are 15 residues in the CDR3.